This entry features one TCR beta chain sequence. This clonotype was seen a handful of times. Its cognate antigen has yet to be identified. Base-call qualities are not available, and no considerably larger clone is one nucleotide away. Donors were around 37 systemically healthy Caucasian individuals from Russia aged roughly 6 to 90 years. Each donor gave 8 to 10 milliliters of peripheral blood, drawn into EDTA-treated Vacutainer tubes. Ficoll-Paque density-gradient centrifugation was used to isolate PBMCs, with at least 7 million obtained per sample. Total RNA, at least 6 micrograms per sample, was extracted from PBMCs with Trizol reagent. The percentages of naive CD45RAhigh/CD27high T cells were determined by flow cytometry on a PBMC aliquot from every donor. These data originate in a study of blood T cells in healthy people across ages (dated by TCRdb to the mid-2010s). About the investigation overall: In model experiments, roughly one uniquely barcoded TCR beta cDNA molecule per two T cells was captured by template switching. The donors were divided into four age groups: young (average approximately 17 years), middle-aged (roughly 42), aged (under 70) and long-lived (about 79). The study analyzed two additional independent replicas of 1 million unique cDNA reads from the same blood draw for two donors, one aged 18 to 30 and one aged 80 or older. To track age-related changes in TCR beta repertoire diversity, the study relied on deep sequencing normalized with unique cDNA molecular identifiers.

To prepare the library, 5' RACE was applied. TCRdb shows the sequencer as Illumina HiSeq 2500. A second 7 to 11 cycle PCR used a sample-barcoded 5' primer and a J-beta primer mix. A template-switch 5' adaptor carrying 12 random nucleotides introduced a unique molecular identifier onto each TCR beta cDNA molecule. Each sample yielded at least 3 million CDR3-containing paired-end reads. First-strand cDNA was synthesized from all RNA with the Mint cDNA synthesis kit, primed by a TRBC-specific oligonucleotide. Following uracil-DNA glycosylase treatment, a first 18-cycle PCR with universal primers M1SS and BC2_uni_R was performed on all cDNA. In the source study's methods: Normalization of each sample was performed by random selection of 1 million high-quality reads, each carrying a distinct molecular identifier. Reads sharing molecular identifiers were discarded rather than binned into consensus sequences. MiTCR, set to a Q25 quality threshold and the strictest error-elimination algorithm, was used for CDR3 identification, clonotype clustering and error correction. A nonparametric unseen species model with Euler transformation was used to estimate lower-bound total TCR beta diversity. TCRdb itself trimmed the public reads at Q25 with fastp, ran MiXCR and retained productive beta chains. Every distinct CDR3 protein forms one entry, paired with its most common genes and DNA. The V and J calls shown here were made by TCRdb, not taken from the authors' results. This sample is represented by some 930,000 distinct CDR3 sequences; 25% to 30% of them were singletons. 10% to 13% of the sample is in the top ten clones.

Overall study outcomes, separate from this receptor: Because donor CMV infection status was unknown, age-related changes in expanded clonotypes were potentially confounded. The long-lived group showed more naive CD4+ T cells, fewer expanded clones and increased TCR diversity than the aged group, suggesting age selection. Total diversity estimates from one million sequenced T cells were considered lower bounds and underestimates. Bulk unsorted PBMC profiling prevented conclusive comparison of naive and antigen-experienced compartments. Observed TCR beta diversity per million T cells fell roughly linearly with age, and a significant reduction was already apparent by age roughly 40. Observed TCR beta diversity correlated strongly with the percentage of naive T cells measured by flow cytometry.

The data also belong to a second study, concerning T cells of mothers and their children. The second study, in turn, reports: The donors were nine systemically healthy Caucasian individuals, made up of three mothers and their six children. cDNA synthesis consumed the entire amount of extracted RNA, loaded at around 1.5 ug RNA in each 15 ul reaction. In the second PCR, sample barcodes and 2-4 random nucleotides were introduced via the M1S primer. Each mother yielded over 8 million TCR beta CDR3 reads and each child a few million reads. TCR recombination output is similarly shaped by thymic selection in related and unrelated pairs, with a minor effect exerted by inherited differences. Normalized repertoire overlap in related mother-child pairs was always slightly higher than in unrelated mother-child pairs, but the difference was never significant. No persistent microchimeric T cell clones were found, with a detection sensitivity of roughly 100 clones per million clonotypes. In the study, deep NGS was used to compare the TCR beta repertoires of mothers and children, and features distinguishing related mother-child pairs from unrelated individuals were sought. The mean age was roughly 36 +/- 4 years for the mothers and approximately 11 +/- 4 years for the children. After adapters were ligated using NEBNext reagents, the libraries underwent 100+100 nt paired-end sequencing on an Illumina HiSeq 2000. Mother and child libraries were prepared a month apart and sequenced in separate runs to prevent cross-contamination. Each donor had between roughly 500,000 and 2,100,000 distinct TCR beta clonotypes identified. Naive TCR beta clonotypes were estimated from low-frequency clonotypes matched to each donor's FACS-determined naive share, without sorting.

The sequenced material came from blood. This TCR came from a middle-aged woman in good health.

In nucleotide form, the sequence is TGCGCCAGCAGCTTACAAACTGGGACAGGGGAAGGCTACACCTTC. It codes for CASSLQTGTGEGYTF. Recombination connected TRBV5-1 to TRBJ1-2, with 10 central nucleotides matching TRBD1. Including cysteine and phenylalanine, the CDR3 has 15 amino acids. Only the CDR3 part of the read is kept: 45 bases, read in frame from the first base. Trimming removed 2 bases from V and 8 bases from J; the gene matches leave 9 bases unexplained. As encoded in the germline V gene, CDR1 is SGHRS while CDR2 is YFSETQ.